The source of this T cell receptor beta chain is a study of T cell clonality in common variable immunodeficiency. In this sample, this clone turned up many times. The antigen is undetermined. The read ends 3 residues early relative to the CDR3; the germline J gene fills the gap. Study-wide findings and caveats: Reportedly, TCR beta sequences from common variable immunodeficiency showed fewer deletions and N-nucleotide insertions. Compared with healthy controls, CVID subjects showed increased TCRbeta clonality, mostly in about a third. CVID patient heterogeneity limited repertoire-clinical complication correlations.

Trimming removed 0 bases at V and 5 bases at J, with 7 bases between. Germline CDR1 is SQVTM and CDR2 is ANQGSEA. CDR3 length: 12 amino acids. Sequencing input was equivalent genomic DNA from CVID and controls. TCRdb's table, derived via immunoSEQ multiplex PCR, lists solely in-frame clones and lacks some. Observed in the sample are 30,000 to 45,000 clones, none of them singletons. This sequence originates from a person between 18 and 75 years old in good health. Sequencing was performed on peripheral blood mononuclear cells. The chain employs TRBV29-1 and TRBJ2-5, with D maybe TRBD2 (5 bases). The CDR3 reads CSVEDPGETQYF. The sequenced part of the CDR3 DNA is TGCAGCGTTGAAGACCCGGGGGAGACC.